These 10 T cell receptor beta chains share one sample of origin, sequenced in a study of OX40 agonist ivuxolimab in advanced cancers. Clones were sequenced by immunoSEQ multiplex PCR, and TCRdb holds only the in-frame ones, with some missing. The table has about 92,000 clones, approximately 91% seen once. The material sequenced was CD4+ or CD8+ T cells sorted from blood, taken in a trial of the OX40 agonist ivuxolimab. Receptors originate from an adult with an advanced solid tumor such as melanoma, head and neck, liver or kidney cancer.

The chain has TRBV30 and TRBJ2-3, with D perhaps TRBD1 or TRBD2 (5 bases each). This CDR3 contains 14 residues. Germline CDR1 GTSNPN, CDR2 SVGIG (reference sequence). CDR3 sequence reads: CPFRDQAQEGTQYF. CDR3 bases: TGTCCCTTCAGGGACCAGGCCCAGGAAGGTACGCAGTATTTT.

V and J are TRBV7-2 and TRBJ2-2; D is perhaps TRBD2 (5 bases). V was shortened by 2 bases and J by 4 bases, with 11 bases between the two germline ends. This CDR3 comprises 15 residues. The germline V gene has CDR1 SGHTA and CDR2 FQGNSA. The CDR3, as DNA: TGTGCCAGCAGCTTAACCAGAGGGCTCACCGGGGAGCTGTTTTTT. Protein product: CASSLTRGLTGELFF.

This clone has only one observation. CDR3 residues: CASSRTSESGTQYF. CDR3 nucleotide sequence: TGTGCCAGCAGCCGGACTAGCGAGAGCGGTACGCAGTATTTT. The J gene is TRBJ2-3, the V gene TRBV7-2, with 9 bases aligning to TRBD2. The CDR3 is 14 residues long. V was pared by 5 bases and J by 8 bases, with 8 bases of the junction left unmatched. CDR1 SGHTA and CDR2 FQGNSA come from the germline V gene.

The count of this clone is one. The V gene is TRBV4-1, the J gene TRBJ2-7; possible D gene TRBD1, 5 bases. This CDR3 spans 15 amino acids. Germline-derived CDR1 and CDR2 are MGHRA and YSYEKL. V gave up 4 bases and J gave up 3 bases, with 16 bases separating them. The CDR3 DNA follows: TGCGCCAGCAGCCCCCTTGGGGCTGGGTACTACGAGCAGTACTTC. Translated, it gives CASSPLGAGYYEQYF.

This clone was observed once. The chain carries TRBV27 and TRBJ2-1; the D is unclear. This CDR3 spans 14 amino acids. Germline CDR1 and CDR2: MNHEY and SMNVEV (reference sequence). V gave up 7 bases and J gave up 0 bases, with 10 bases separating them. CDR3 loop: CASKRSSSYNEQFF. CDR3 DNA: TGTGCCAGCAAGAGGTCCAGCTCCTACAATGAGCAGTTCTTC.

The chain couples TRBV27 to TRBJ1-1, with a weak D call TRBD1 (6 bases). The CDR3 is 14 amino acids. The V end was cut by 3 bases, the J end by 2 bases, with 10 bases between. Germline CDR1 MNHEY, CDR2 SMNVEV (reference sequence). CDR3 coding DNA: TGTGCCAGCAGTTTTTGGGGGCGAAACACTGAAGCTTTCTTT. It codes for CASSFWGRNTEAFF.

The chain carries TRBV18 and TRBJ2-6; 8 bases fit TRBD1. CDR1 and CDR2 from the germline V gene are KGHSH and LQKENI. V lost 6 bases, J lost 2 bases, and 9 bases stayed unmatched. The CDR3 covers 17 residues. This CDR3 is CASSGQGASAGANVLTF. Here the CDR3 DNA reads TGTGCCAGCTCGGGGCAGGGGGCAAGCGCTGGGGCCAACGTCCTGACTTTC.

The chain has TRBV5-4 and TRBJ2-5, with D uncertain. V was clipped by 3 bases and J by 4 bases, with 13 bases between them. Per the germline V gene, CDR1 is SGHNT and CDR2 is YYREEE (reference sequence). The CDR3 runs 14 residues. The CDR3 loop reads CASSSPTVTETQYF. DNA of the CDR3: TGTGCCAGCAGCTCTCCTACAGTTACAGAGACCCAGTACTTC.

J is TRBJ2-1 and V is TRBV6-5; possibly TRBD1 for D (6 bases). The CDR3 is 14 amino acids. V gave up 6 bases and J gave up 5 bases, with 14 bases separating them. Germline lookup yields CDR1 MNHEY and CDR2 SVGAGI. CDR3: CASSPLGQNNEQFF. CDR3 nucleotide sequence: TGTGCCAGCAGCCCCCTCGGACAGAACAATGAGCAGTTCTTC.

The chain recombines TRBV7-9 with TRBJ1-2; possible D gene TRBD1, 6 bases. The germline gives CDR1 SEHNR, CDR2 FQNEAQ (reference sequence). V gave up 3 bases and J gave up 1 base, with 18 bases separating them. This CDR3 contains 17 residues. The CDR3 DNA follows: TGTGCCAGCAGCTTGGACGGTGACAGGCCCATTAACTATGGCTACACCTTC. Translating it yields CASSLDGDRPINYGYTF. Full variable domain (outside the CDR3, taken from reference TRBV7-9 and TRBJ1-2): DTGVSQNPRHKITKRGQNVTFRCDPISEHNRLYWYRQTLGQGPEFLTYFQNEAQLEKSRLLSDRFSAERPKGSFSTLEIQRTEQGDSAMYLCASSLDGDRPINYGYTFGSGTRLTVV.